A selection of T cell receptor beta chains follows, all from one sample in a study of cytomegalovirus exposure and HLA in healthy donors. TCRdb's table, derived via immunoSEQ multiplex PCR, lists solely in-frame clones and lacks some. Recorded for this sample: over 100,000 clones. The material sequenced was PBMCs. All receptors come from a woman aged 40 to 50 in good health and CMV-seropositive. Both conserved end residues are part of each CDR3. Each record gives: V gene, D gene, J gene, CDR3 protein, CDR3 DNA. The D gene is left open where the match is weak.

TRBV10-3	NA	TRBJ2-7	CAISSTPYEQYF	TGTGCCATCAGTTCGACACCATACGAGCAGTACTTC
TRBV7-9	NA	TRBJ2-3	CASSHGLSTDTQYF	TGTGCCAGCAGCCACGGTCTGAGCACAGATACGCAGTATTTT
TRBV10-3	TRBD2	TRBJ2-5	CAIARGREGETQYF	TGTGCCATCGCGAGGGGTAGGGAGGGGGAGACCCAGTACTTC
TRBV9	NA	TRBJ1-1	CASSAVNTEAFF	TGTGCCAGCAGCGCGGTGAACACTGAAGCTTTCTTT
TRBV27	NA	TRBJ1-2	CASSFIPHYGYTF	TGTGCCAGCAGTTTCATCCCCCACTATGGCTACACCTTC
TRBV7-3	NA	TRBJ1-1	CASSLGTATEAFF	TGTGCCAGCAGCTTAGGAACAGCCACTGAAGCTTTCTTT
TRBV28	TRBD1	TRBJ1-1	CASRETGGIEAFF	TGTGCCAGCAGGGAGACAGGGGGCATTGAAGCTTTCTTT
TRBV19	TRBD2	TRBJ2-1	CASSIALAGINEQFF	TGTGCCAGTAGTATAGCCCTAGCGGGAATCAATGAGCAGTTCTTC
TRBV5-1	TRBD1	TRBJ2-5	CASSSGQGAGETQYF	TGCGCCAGCAGCTCGGGACAGGGAGCGGGAGAGACCCAGTACTTC
TRBV5-1	NA	TRBJ1-2	CASSLATGQDGYTF	TGCGCCAGCAGCTTGGCGACCGGACAAGATGGCTACACCTTC
TRBV7-7	NA	TRBJ2-1	CASSLSTTSEQFF	TGTGCTAGCAGCTTAAGTACTACGAGTGAGCAGTTCTTC
TRBV5-1	NA	TRBJ2-2	CASSLQGSNTGELFF	TGCGCCAGCAGCCTACAGGGTTCGAACACCGGGGAGCTGTTTTTT
TRBV11-2	TRBD2	TRBJ2-4	CASTSGLAKNIQYF	TGTGCCAGCACTAGCGGGTTAGCCAAAAACATTCAGTACTTC
TRBV5-1	NA	TRBJ2-5	CASSRDFLETQYF	TGCGCCAGCAGCAGGGACTTTTTAGAGACCCAGTACTTC
TRBV5-6	TRBD1	TRBJ1-4	CASSLRTGRYEKLFF	TGTGCCAGCAGCCTCCGGACAGGGCGGTACGAAAAACTGTTTTTT
TRBV5-4	TRBD1	TRBJ2-3	CASSRKGTGGIGTDTQYF	TGTGCCAGCAGCCGGAAGGGGACAGGGGGGATCGGCACAGATACGCAGTATTTT
TRBV7-9	NA	TRBJ2-1	CASSLEGAQGTEQFF	TGTGCCAGCAGCTTGGAGGGGGCTCAAGGGACTGAGCAGTTCTTC
TRBV9	NA	TRBJ1-5	CASSVGGTYLQPSKRVNQPQHF	TGTGCCAGCAGCGTAGGAGGGACATACCTTCAGCCCTCCAAGAGAGTCAATCAGCCCCAGCATTTT
TRBV29-1	NA	TRBJ1-4	CSVRRQGQSELFF	TGCAGCGTTCGGCGGCAGGGACAATCGGAACTGTTTTTT
TRBV7-8	NA	TRBJ1-3	CASSLGAGVPVIYF	TGTGCCAGCAGCCTTGGGGCAGGGGTCCCTGTGATATATTTT
TRBV30	TRBD2	TRBJ2-1	CAWSLGLAGGHAWDNEQFF	TGTGCCTGGAGTTTGGGACTAGCGGGAGGCCATGCTTGGGACAATGAGCAGTTCTTC
TRBV28	TRBD2	TRBJ2-3	CASSLGEREWTDTQYF	TGTGCCAGCAGTTTAGGGGAGCGGGAGTGGACAGATACGCAGTATTTT
TRBV9	TRBD2	TRBJ2-1	CASMASGSIGEQFF	TGTGCCAGCATGGCTAGCGGGAGTATCGGTGAGCAGTTCTTC
TRBV4-3	NA	TRBJ2-1	CASSQGGRPSYNEQFF	TGCGCCAGCAGCCAAGGGGGGCGCCCCTCCTACAATGAGCAGTTCTTC
TRBV6-5	NA	TRBJ1-1	CASSYSAGFSNTEAFF	TGTGCCAGCAGTTACTCCGCAGGATTCTCGAACACTGAAGCTTTCTTT
TRBV5-1	TRBD2	TRBJ2-2	CASSLVLAGGGGELFF	TGCGCCAGCAGCTTGGTACTAGCGGGAGGTGGAGGGGAGCTGTTTTTT
TRBV11-2	TRBD1	TRBJ1-2	CASSPGGTNYGYTF	TGTGCCAGCAGTCCAGGGGGCACTAACTATGGCTACACCTTC
TRBV11-3	TRBD2	TRBJ2-3	CASSPDSGSTTDTQYF	TGTGCCAGCAGCCCTGATAGCGGGTCCACCACAGATACGCAGTATTTT
TRBV11-2	TRBD1	TRBJ1-1	CASSVQGAGTEAFF	TGTGCCAGCAGCGTACAGGGGGCAGGCACTGAAGCTTTCTTT